The sequence of this T cell receptor beta chain was determined in a study of cytomegalovirus exposure and HLA in healthy donors. As for the study in general: An earlier analysis found some 100 million unique TCR beta sequences from approximately 200 million T cells.

The study, taken as a whole, reports: Most of the TCR beta V segments (in an earlier analysis) were productive either about 87% or about 30% of the time. Among donors in an Asian-associated ancestry cluster, a later analysis reportedly found fewer N-insertions than the roughly 680-donor mean. The only immune exposure information that was available was CMV serostatus.

There are a few counts of this clone. Its antigen is unknown. In the PCR, 60 Vbeta and 13 Jbeta primers were used. Some clones are missing from TCRdb's copy, which holds only in-frame ones; the method was immunoSEQ multiplex PCR. This table holds about 89,000 clones, over 8% found once. The V end was cut by 8 bases, the J end by 5 bases, with 12 bases between. From germline, CDR1 is SGHTA and CDR2 FQGNSA. CDR3 size: 12 residues. The chain couples TRBV7-2 to TRBJ2-5, with D maybe TRBD2 (5 bases). This clonotype was obtained from a man in his forties or fifties in good health and CMV-seropositive. Sequencing was done on a sample of PBMCs. DNA of the CDR3: TGTGCCAGCGTTCTAGCTGGGGAGACCCAGTACTTC. Translating it yields CASVLAGETQYF.